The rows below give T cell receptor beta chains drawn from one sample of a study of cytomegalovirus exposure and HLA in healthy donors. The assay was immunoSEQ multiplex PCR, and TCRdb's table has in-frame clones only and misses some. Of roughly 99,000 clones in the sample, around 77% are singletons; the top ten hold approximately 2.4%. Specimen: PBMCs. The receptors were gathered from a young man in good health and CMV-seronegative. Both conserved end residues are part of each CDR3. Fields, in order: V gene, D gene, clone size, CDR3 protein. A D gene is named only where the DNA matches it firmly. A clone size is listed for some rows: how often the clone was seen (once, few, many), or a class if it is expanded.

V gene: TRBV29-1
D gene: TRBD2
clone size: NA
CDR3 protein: CSVRVSGGSSYEQYF

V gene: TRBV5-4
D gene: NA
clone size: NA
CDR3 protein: CASSQTGPRNTIYF

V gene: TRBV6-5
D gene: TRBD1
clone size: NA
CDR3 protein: CASSYSRQGVEQYF

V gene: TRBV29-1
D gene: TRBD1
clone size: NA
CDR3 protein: CSVQGANGNTEAFF

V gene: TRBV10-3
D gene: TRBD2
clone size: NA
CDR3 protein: CAISERTSGVRNTGELFF

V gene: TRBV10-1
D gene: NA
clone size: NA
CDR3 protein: CASRRREKLFF

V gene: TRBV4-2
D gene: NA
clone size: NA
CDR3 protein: CASSQKGGTGELFF

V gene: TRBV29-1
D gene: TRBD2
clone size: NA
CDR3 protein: CSVWTSKTDTQYF

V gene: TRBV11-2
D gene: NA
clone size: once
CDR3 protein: CASSFGGMNTEAFF

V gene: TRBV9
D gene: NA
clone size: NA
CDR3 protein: CASSVFDREDTDTQYF

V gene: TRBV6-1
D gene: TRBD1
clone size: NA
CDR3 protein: CASRDRGRDNEQFF

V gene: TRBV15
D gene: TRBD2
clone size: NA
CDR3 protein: CATSRDWGSGAPYEQYF

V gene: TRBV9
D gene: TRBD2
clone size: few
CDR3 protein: CASSVGSGGSTDTQYF

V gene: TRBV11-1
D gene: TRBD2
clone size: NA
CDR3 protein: CASSTEPRGAGKQYF

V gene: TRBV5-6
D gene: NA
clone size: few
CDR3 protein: CASSDRSNQPQHF

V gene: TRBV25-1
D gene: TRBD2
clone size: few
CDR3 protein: CASRGGERGAETQYF

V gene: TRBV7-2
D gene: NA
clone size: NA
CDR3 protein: CASSRGPADSALHF

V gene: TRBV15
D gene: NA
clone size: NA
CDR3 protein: CATSRVAGVNGVTEAFF

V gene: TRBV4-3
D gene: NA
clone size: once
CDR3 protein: CASSQVSRADTQYF

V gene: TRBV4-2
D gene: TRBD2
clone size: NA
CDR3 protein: CASSQEAGGQETQYF

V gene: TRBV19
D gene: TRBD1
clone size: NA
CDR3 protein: CASSISLRSRDRGLGYTF

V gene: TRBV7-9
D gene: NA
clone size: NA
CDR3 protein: CSSSPQTGELFF

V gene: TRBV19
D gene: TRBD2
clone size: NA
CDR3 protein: CASSIGTGTSGGPEQFF

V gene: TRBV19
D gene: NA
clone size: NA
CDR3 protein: CASSIDPGNTQYF

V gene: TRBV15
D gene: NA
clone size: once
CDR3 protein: CATSRDVRASSVEQYF

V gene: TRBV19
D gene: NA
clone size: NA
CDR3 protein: CATTYGPTEAFF

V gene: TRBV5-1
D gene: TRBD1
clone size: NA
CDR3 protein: CASSFNGQGADF